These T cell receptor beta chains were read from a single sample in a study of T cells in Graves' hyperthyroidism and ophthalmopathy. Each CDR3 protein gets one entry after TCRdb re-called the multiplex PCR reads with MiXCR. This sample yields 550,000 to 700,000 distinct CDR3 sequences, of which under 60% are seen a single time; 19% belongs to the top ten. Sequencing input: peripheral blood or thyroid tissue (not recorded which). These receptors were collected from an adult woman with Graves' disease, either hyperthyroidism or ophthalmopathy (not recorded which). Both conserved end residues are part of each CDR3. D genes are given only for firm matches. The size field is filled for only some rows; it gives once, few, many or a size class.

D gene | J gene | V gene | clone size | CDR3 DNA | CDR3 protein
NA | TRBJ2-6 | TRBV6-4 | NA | TGTGCCAGCAGTGACTCGATAGGGGTCAACGTCCTGACTTTC | CASSDSIGVNVLTF
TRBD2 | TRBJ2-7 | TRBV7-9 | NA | TGTGCCAGCAGCTTCCAGCGGGGGCTTTCCTACGAGCAGTACTTC | CASSFQRGLSYEQYF
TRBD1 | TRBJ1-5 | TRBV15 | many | TGTGCCACCAGCCATCGACAGGGGATAACGCCCCAGCATTTT | CATSHRQGITPQHF
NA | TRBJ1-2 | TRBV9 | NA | TGTGCCAGCAGCAGCTCGGGGAGCTCCGACTACACCTTC | CASSSSGSSDYTF
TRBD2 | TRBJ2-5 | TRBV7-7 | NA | TGTGCCAGCAGCGCCCAGCCCCCGGGACTAGCGGCCCAAGAGACCCAGTACTTC | CASSAQPPGLAAQETQYF
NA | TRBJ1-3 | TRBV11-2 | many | TGTGCCAGCAGCACCCTACAGGGTATCACGATGAGCTCTGGAAACACCATATATTTT | CASSTLQGITMSSGNTIYF
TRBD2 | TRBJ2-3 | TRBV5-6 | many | TGTGCCAGCAGCATACTAGCGGGGGCCCGCACAGATACGCAGTATTTT | CASSILAGARTDTQYF
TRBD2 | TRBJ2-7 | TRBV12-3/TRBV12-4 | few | TGTGCCAGCAGTCCGTGGACTAGCGAGATGACTGGGGAGCAGTACTTC | CASSPWTSEMTGEQYF
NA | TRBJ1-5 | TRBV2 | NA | TGTGCCAGCAAAGAGGGGGTTGATCAGCCCCAGCATTTT | CASKEGVDQPQHF
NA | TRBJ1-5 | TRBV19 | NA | TGTGCCAGTAGTATTACTGCACCTGTGGGCAGGGAGGTGGGGGGGCCCCAGCATTTT | CASSITAPVGREVGGPQHF
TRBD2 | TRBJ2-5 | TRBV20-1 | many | TGCAGTGCTAGAGTGAGACTAGCGGGAGCAATGGGGGAGACCCAGTACTTC | CSARVRLAGAMGETQYF
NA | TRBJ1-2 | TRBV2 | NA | TGTGCCAGGGGCGGGGGGTATGGCTACACCTTC | CARGGGYGYTF
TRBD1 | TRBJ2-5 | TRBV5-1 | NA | TGCGCCAGCAGCTCTCAACCGACAGGGTCTCAGACCCAGTACTTC | CASSSQPTGSQTQYF
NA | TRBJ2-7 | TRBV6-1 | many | TGTGCCAGCAGCCCCTGGGGGGCCTACGAGCAGTACTTC | CASSPWGAYEQYF
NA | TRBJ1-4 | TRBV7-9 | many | TGTGCCAGCACACCGCCGAGTAGGGAAAAACTGTTTTTT | CASTPPSREKLFF
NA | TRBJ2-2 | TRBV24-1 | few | TGTGCCACCGGACTGAACACCGGGGAGCTGTTTTTT | CATGLNTGELFF
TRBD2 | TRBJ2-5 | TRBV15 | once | TGTGCCACCAGCAGCCAACGGACTAGCGGGAGGGCCGAGTCAACCCAGTACTTC | CATSSQRTSGRAESTQYF
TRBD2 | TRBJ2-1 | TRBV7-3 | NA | TGTGCCAGCAGCGCTAGGGGACTAGCGGGGGGCAATGAGCAGTTCTTC | CASSARGLAGGNEQFF
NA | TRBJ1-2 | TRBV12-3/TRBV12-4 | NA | TGTGCCAGCAGTTCACAGGGCTTTGGCTACACCTTC | CASSSQGFGYTF
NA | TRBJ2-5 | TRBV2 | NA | TGTGCCAGCAGGCCAGTTGGGGGGGCAGGGACCCAGTACTTC | CASRPVGGAGTQYF
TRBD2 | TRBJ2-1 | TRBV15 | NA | TGTGCCACCAGCGGACATCTGGGGACTAGCGGATCCTACAATGAGCAGTTCTTC | CATSGHLGTSGSYNEQFF
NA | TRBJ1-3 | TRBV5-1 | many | TGCGCCAGCAGCCCGGGGACCTTCGATGGAAACACCATATATTTT | CASSPGTFDGNTIYF
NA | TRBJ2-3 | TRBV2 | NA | TGTGCCAGCACAGGGGTAGATACGCAGTATTTT | CASTGVDTQYF
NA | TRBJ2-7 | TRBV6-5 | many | TGTGCCAGCAGTTACCGGGACCCCTACGAGCAGTACTTC | CASSYRDPYEQYF
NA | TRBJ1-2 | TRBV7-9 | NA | TGTGCCAGCAGGGATCCAGGGGTGGGCTACACCTTC | CASRDPGVGYTF
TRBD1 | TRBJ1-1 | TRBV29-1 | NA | TGCAGCGTCGAGGGGGACAGGGTCTCCAACACTGAAGCTTTCTTT | CSVEGDRVSNTEAFF
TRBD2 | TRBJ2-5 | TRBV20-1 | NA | TGCAGTGCTAGGGCCCCCGCTCGACTAGCGGGGCAAGAGACCCAGTACTTC | CSARAPARLAGQETQYF
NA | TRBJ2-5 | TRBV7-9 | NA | TGTGCCAGCAGCCACCTCGGGCGTAAGACCCAGTACTTC | CASSHLGRKTQYF
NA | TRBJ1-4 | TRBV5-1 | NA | TGCGCCAGCAGCGTGACACAGGAGGGTGAAAAACTGTTTTTT | CASSVTQEGEKLFF
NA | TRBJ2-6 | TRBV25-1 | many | TGTGCCAGCAGTGAACAGGGGCGCTTTGGGGCCAACGTCCTGACTTTC | CASSEQGRFGANVLTF
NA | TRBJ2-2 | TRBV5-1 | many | TGCGCCAGCAGCTTGGACACATGGGACACCGGGGAGCTGTTTTTT | CASSLDTWDTGELFF
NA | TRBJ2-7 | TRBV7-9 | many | TGTGCCAGCAGCCGGGGCGAGCAGTACTTC | CASSRGEQYF
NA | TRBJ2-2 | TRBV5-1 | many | TGCGCCACGCTTGGGCCGGGGAACACCGGGGAGCTGTTTTTT | CATLGPGNTGELFF
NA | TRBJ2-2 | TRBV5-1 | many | TGCGCCAGCAGCAGGAACACCGAGGAGCTGTTTTTT | CASSRNTEELFF
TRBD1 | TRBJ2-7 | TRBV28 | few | TGTGCCAGCGCGGGGACAGGGCCCTACGAGCAGTACTTC | CASAGTGPYEQYF
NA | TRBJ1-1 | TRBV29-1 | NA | TGCAGCCAAAGGGGGGGAATGAACACTGAAGCTTTCTTT | CSQRGGMNTEAFF
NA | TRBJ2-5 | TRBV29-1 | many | TGCAGCGTTGGTCTTAGAACTCAAGAGACCCAGTACTTC | CSVGLRTQETQYF
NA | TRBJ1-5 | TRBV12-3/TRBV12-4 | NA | TGTGCCAGCAGTTCACACATGACGACGGGGCCCCAGCATTTT | CASSSHMTTGPQHF
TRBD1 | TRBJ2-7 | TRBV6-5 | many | TGTGCCAGCAGTTACAGGGACAGGGTGTACTACGAGCAGTACTTC | CASSYRDRVYYEQYF
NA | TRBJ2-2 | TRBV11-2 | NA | TGTGCCAGCAGCTTAGTTGCCTGGGAGGAGCTGTTTTTT | CASSLVAWEELFF
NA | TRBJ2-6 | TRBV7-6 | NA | TGTGCCAGCTTAGGATCTGGGGCCAACGTCCTGACTTTC | CASLGSGANVLTF
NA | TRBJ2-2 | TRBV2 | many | TGTGCCAGCAGAAGTGACACCGGGGAGCTGTTTTTT | CASRSDTGELFF
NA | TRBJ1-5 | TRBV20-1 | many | TGCAGTGCTAGCGGGGACATTGTTTATCAGCCCCAGCATTTT | CSASGDIVYQPQHF